This TCR beta chain was profiled in a study of blood T cells in healthy people across ages. In regard to this clonotype: As yet, its antigen is unknown.

Alongside a J-beta primer mix, a sample-barcoded 5' primer served in a second PCR lasting about 7 to 12 cycles. All cDNA molecules were each tagged by a template-switch adaptor with 12 random nucleotides. A single record per CDR3 protein comes from TCRdb applying MiXCR to the 5' RACE reads. Of about a million distinct CDR3 sequences listed, approximately 50% are singletons. Overall study findings and caveats: There was a strong correlation between TCR beta diversity and naive T cell percentage.

This CDR3 comprises 15 residues. V shed 3 bases and J 0 bases; nucleotides not matched to a gene: 2. J is TRBJ2-1 and V is TRBV12-3 or TRBV12-4; TRBD2 matches 7 bases. Source material: blood. This TCR was sampled from a woman aged 55-70 years in good health. Written as DNA, the CDR3 is TGTGCCAGCAGTTTTCGGGAGGCCTCCTACAATGAGCAGTTCTTC. Residues: CASSFREASYNEQFF.